Reported below is one T cell receptor (beta chain). Its antigen is not known. The sample comes from a study of T cell responses to AZD1222 COVID-19 vaccine. Only in-frame clones appear in the TCRdb table, and some are missing; sequencing was by immunoSEQ multiplex PCR. The sample consists of approximately 88,000 clones, roughly 94% of them appearing once. Germline CDR1 SGHRS, CDR2 YFSETQ. Trimming left V 3 bases short and J 1 base short, with 10 bases between. The CDR3 totals 14 residues. Broader study findings: Nearly half of spike-specific TCRs reportedly target unmutated variant regions.

This chain uses TRBV5-1 with TRBJ2-5; D perhaps matches TRBD1 (5 bases). Source: peripheral blood, taken on day 0 of AZD1222 vaccination. This TCR came from an adult in good health. CDR3 loop: CASSYDSFQETQYF. Here the CDR3 DNA reads TGCGCCAGCAGCTACGACAGCTTCCAAGAGACCCAGTACTTC.